The present T cell receptor (beta chain) was sequenced within a study of T-cell memory formation after mild COVID-19 (dated by TCRdb to the early 2020s). Concerning the study at large: TCR sequence clusters from the two donors were largely donor specific. The cohort was made up of two young adult volunteers, one female and one male, who were previously healthy. In a couple of donors, T-cell clones that expanded and contracted after mild COVID-19 were tracked by sequencing TCRalpha and TCRbeta repertoires over time.

V and J lose 0 bases and 7 bases, and a span of 27 bases separates them. For CDR1 and CDR2, the germline V gene lists SQVTM and ANQGSEA. The CDR3, cysteine through phenylalanine, is 18 amino acids long. Only CDR3 DNA is held: 54 bases, read in frame from base 1. What the research found in general, with its limitations: The study covered only a couple of mild cases, and larger cohorts including severe cases with pre-infection samples were considered necessary. Whether the second-wave clones peaking on day 37 were SARS-CoV-2 specific was not confirmed. Clones that contracted from day 15 to 85 showed balanced CD4/CD8 phenotypes, whereas a second wave of clones that expanded from day 15 to 37 leaned towards CD4+. Some responding clones were detected in pre-infection memory, suggesting pre-existing cross-reactive memory T cells joined the SARS-CoV-2 response. Contracting CD4+ clones were found mainly in CM and EM memory subsets, while CD8+ clones were enriched in EMRA.

PBMCs were isolated by Ficoll-Paque density gradient centrifugation. The sample holds a few counts of this clonotype. The specificity of this receptor is unknown. There are no base qualities to consult, and no much larger clone falls within one base. TCRdb names Illumina NovaSeq 6000 as the instrument used. Using 5'RACE with constant-segment primers, TCRalpha and TCRbeta cDNA libraries were constructed, with sample barcodes and unique molecular identifiers added in the process. Trizol reagent was used to extract RNA from every sample. The libraries were amplified in two PCR steps, and the second step added a second sample barcode and Illumina TruSeq adapters. Sequencing of libraries was performed on an Illumina NovaSeq with 2 x 150 bp paired-end reads. Per the source publication's procedure: The reads were demultiplexed and collapsed into UMI-guided consensus sequences using migec v1.2.7. Using mixcr v2.1.11, UMI consensuses were aligned to TRA and TRB V and J templates and then assembled into clonotypes. A clonotype was counted as expanded or contracted only if both edgeR and NoisET called the change significant, with noise models trained on biological replicates. edgeR calls used a false discovery rate-adjusted p below 0.01 and a log2 fold-change threshold of 1. PCA with hierarchical clustering of max-normalized trajectories of the 1000 most abundant clonotypes was used as exploratory dynamics analysis. Separately sequenced CD4+ and CD8+ repertoires were used to assign a CD4 or CD8 phenotype to each responding clone. TCRdb redid the processing of the public reads, applying fastp at Q25 and MiXCR, and retained in-frame beta chains. Rows merge per CDR3 protein into single entries with the most common DNA and genes. The V and J calls, along with clone size, are taken from TCRdb and not from the paper's own processing. Here the sample has hundreds of thousands of distinct CDR3 sequences; 20% occur a single time. The top ten clones comprise about 8.1% of the sample.

The chain links TRBV29-1 with TRBJ1-2; the D gene is unclear. Sequencing was done on a sample of PBMCs or a T cell subset sorted from them (not recorded which). This receptor was identified in an adult woman who had mild COVID-19 (a few samples of this study predate the infection). The sample titles of this study are shuffled in the database, so cell type and time point are left out; the donor was told from shared clones. The nucleotides are TGCAGCGTTGAAGAGGCTGCTTATGGTCGTGATGAGGGTTTTGGCTACACCTTC. This encodes CSVEEAAYGRDEGFGYTF. With all but the CDR3 taken from the reference TRBV29-1 and TRBJ1-2 genes, the full variable domain is: SAVISQKPSRDICQRGTSLTIQCQVDSQVTMMFWYRQQPGQSLTLIATANQGSEATYESGFVIDKFPISRPNLTFSTLTVSNMSPEDSSIYLCSVEEAAYGRDEGFGYTFGSGTRLTVV.